This T cell receptor beta chain was profiled in a study of T cells after posttransplantation cyclophosphamide. Study observations and caveats: TRB clonality was highly associated with recipient CMV seropositivity and reactivation. Later post-transplant blood repertoires were often dominated by donor CD8+ memory clones. Skin or GI-infiltrating T cells shared few TRB sequences with blood.

Peripheral blood was collected from the related graft donor on the marrow donation day. CDR3 size: 15 residues. V lost 4 bases to trimming and J lost 2 bases; unmatched junction nucleotides: 6. The germline gives CDR1 SGHDT, CDR2 YYEEEE. Note on this clone: Its antigen is unknown.

Here immunoSEQ multiplex PCR was the method, and the copy in TCRdb shows in-frame clones only, minus some. Among 25,000 to 35,000 clones, 86% were seen once, and the ten largest hold around 3.5%. The specimen was PBMCs. The TCR comes from a man between 45 and 60 years old. V and J are TRBV5-6 and TRBJ1-2; 9 positions agree with TRBD1. The CDR3 nucleotides read TGTGCCAGCAGCCCCCGGGACAGGGAAAACTATGGCTACACCTTC. Translation: CASSPRDRENYGYTF.